The rows below give T cell receptor beta chains drawn from one sample of a study of T cell changes during pregnancy in multiple sclerosis. Generated by immunoSEQ multiplex PCR, the TCRdb table keeps only in-frame clones and is missing some. The table records around 88,000 clones, approximately 91% of them present only once. This material consisted of peripheral blood, taken in the first trimester of pregnancy. The source of these receptors is a female donor with multiple sclerosis, enrolled in a pregnancy study. CDR3s include the opening cysteine and the closing phenylalanine or tryptophan. The order of the fields is V gene, J gene, CDR3 protein.

V gene: TRBV28; J gene: TRBJ2-5; CDR3 protein: CASSLVAGLYQETQYF
V gene: TRBV5-1; J gene: TRBJ2-7; CDR3 protein: CASSSRAFGTDFSSSYEQYF
V gene: TRBV30; J gene: TRBJ2-2; CDR3 protein: CAWNPSGNTGELFF
V gene: TRBV29-1; J gene: TRBJ2-2; CDR3 protein: CSVSGLFAGELFF
V gene: TRBV4-1; J gene: TRBJ1-1; CDR3 protein: CASSQEQGFLAFF
V gene: TRBV15; J gene: TRBJ2-1; CDR3 protein: CATSRDPGGTYNEQFF
V gene: TRBV19; J gene: TRBJ2-1; CDR3 protein: CASSIGSQGVKSEQFF
V gene: TRBV9; J gene: TRBJ2-7; CDR3 protein: CASSVGSGPYEQYF
V gene: TRBV18; J gene: TRBJ1-4; CDR3 protein: CASSLTGPALATNEKLFF
V gene: TRBV6-5; J gene: TRBJ2-7; CDR3 protein: CASSYGRDYEQYF
V gene: TRBV4-3; J gene: TRBJ2-2; CDR3 protein: CASSQAGTTGELFF
V gene: TRBV5-6; J gene: TRBJ1-6; CDR3 protein: CASSLDRVNSPLHF
V gene: TRBV19; J gene: TRBJ2-1; CDR3 protein: CASSELLVGYNEQFF
V gene: TRBV11-2; J gene: TRBJ2-5; CDR3 protein: CASSPLEWYQETQYF
V gene: TRBV7-2; J gene: TRBJ2-2; CDR3 protein: CASSSTVWLNTGELFF
V gene: TRBV5-5; J gene: TRBJ2-1; CDR3 protein: CASSSRTSTYNEQFF
V gene: TRBV5-3; J gene: TRBJ1-5; CDR3 protein: CARSLAPKIDRRNSNQPQHF
V gene: TRBV27; J gene: TRBJ1-2; CDR3 protein: CASSSLPDSNGYTF
V gene: TRBV29-1; J gene: TRBJ2-2; CDR3 protein: CSVQRTNTGELFF
V gene: TRBV11-3; J gene: TRBJ1-2; CDR3 protein: CASSLDRGGRGYGYTF
V gene: TRBV7-9; J gene: TRBJ1-1; CDR3 protein: CASSLVSAVEAFF
V gene: TRBV7-9; J gene: TRBJ1-1; CDR3 protein: CASKDREWGEAFF
V gene: TRBV6-1; J gene: TRBJ2-5; CDR3 protein: CASRLGQVGETQYF
V gene: TRBV5-1; J gene: TRBJ2-1; CDR3 protein: CASWETSGIFNEQFF
V gene: TRBV4-1; J gene: TRBJ2-2; CDR3 protein: CASSQDLAGGQNTGELFF
V gene: TRBV11-3; J gene: TRBJ2-3; CDR3 protein: CASSPRTSGGVTDTQYF
V gene: TRBV2; J gene: TRBJ2-2; CDR3 protein: CASGRGQQDPTNTGELFF
V gene: TRBV30; J gene: TRBJ2-5; CDR3 protein: CAWSVLVKTQYF